This T cell receptor (beta chain) was profiled in a study of glioma-infiltrating T cells. The table lists this clonotype with many counts. The iRepertoire nested amplicon-rescue multiplex PCR amplified TCR alpha and beta CDR3s from RNA. TCRdb fed the multiplex PCR reads into MiXCR, producing one record per CDR3 protein. The data hold 150,000 to 200,000 distinct CDR3 sequences, with more than 35% observed a single time. V was clipped by 5 bases and J by 3 bases, with 11 bases between them. CDR1 is MNHEY and CDR2 is SMNVEV in the germline V gene (reference sequence). CDR3 size: 13 residues. Material: glioma tissue, nonneoplastic brain tissue, or PBMCs (not recorded which). The V and J genes are TRBV27 and TRBJ2-7, with D hard to call. This sequence originates from a human donor with low-grade glioma or glioblastoma, undergoing nonglioma brain surgery, or in good health (not recorded which). The CDR3 protein is CASSAGGNYEQYF. As DNA, the CDR3 is TGTGCCAGCAGTGCCGGTGGGAACTACGAGCAGTACTTC.